Presented here are 13 T cell receptor beta chains from one specimen sequenced in a study of identical twins. TCRdb analysed the 5' RACE reads with MiXCR anew, one entry per CDR3 protein. The data hold some 710,000 distinct CDR3 sequences, with around 5.7% observed a single time. Sequenced: naive T cells sorted from blood. The receptor set was obtained from a man in his late teens or twenties in good health.

At least ten counts were recorded for this clonotype. The rearrangement links TRBV28 to TRBJ2-1; D unclear. Germline CDR1 is MDHEN and CDR2 is SYDVKM. This CDR3 has 13 residues. V was cut by 5 bases and J by 4 bases, with 9 bases left in between. The CDR3 is CASSKPSYNEQFF. The CDR3 nucleotides are TGTGCCAGCAGTAAACCTAGTTACAATGAGCAGTTCTTC.

This clonotype has ten or more counts. The V and J genes are TRBV13 and TRBJ2-7; D call uncertain. This CDR3 comprises 17 residues. V was trimmed by 4 bases and J by 0 bases, leaving 19 bases between them. Germline V gene data show CDR1 as PRHDT and CDR2 as FYEKMQ (reference sequence). The CDR3 loop reads CASSSRVWVYDSYEQYF. CDR3 sequence (DNA): TGTGCCAGCAGCTCCCGAGTATGGGTCTACGACTCCTACGAGCAGTACTTC.

The sample holds many counts of this clonotype. J is TRBJ2-7 and V is TRBV12-3 or TRBV12-4; 7 bases match TRBD1. There are 13 residues in the CDR3. The J segment lost 5 bases and the V segment lost 5 bases, leaving 6 bases of the junction unmatched. Here the CDR3 reads CASSVTGANEQYV. The CDR3 DNA is TGTGCCAGCAGTGTTACAGGGGCTAACGAGCAGTACGTC.

This clonotype was counted ten times or more. CDR3 region: CSARERLAESTDTQYF. CDR3 coding DNA: TGCAGTGCTAGAGAAAGATTAGCTGAGAGCACAGATACGCAGTATTTT. The J gene is TRBJ2-3, the V gene TRBV20-1; D is unclear. The CDR3 is 16 residues long. The V end lost 0 bases, the J end lost 0 bases, and 13 bases lay between the germline ends. Per germline, CDR1 DFQATT and CDR2 SNEGSKA (reference sequence).

This clonotype was seen many times. The rearrangement uses TRBV5-1 and TRBJ2-1; 8 bases agree with TRBD2. CDR1 is SGHRS and CDR2 is YFSETQ in the germline V gene. The CDR3 is 14 amino acids. V shed 6 bases, J shed 5 bases, and the junction held 7 bases outside the gene matches. The CDR3 nucleotides are TGCGCCAGCAATAGTGGGACTAGTAACAATGAGCAGTTCTTC. Amino acid sequence: CASNSGTSNNEQFF.

This clonotype has just a few counts. V and J are TRBV6-4 and TRBJ1-2; a possible D gene is TRBD1 (6 bases). The CDR3 consists of 14 residues. V was pared by 6 bases and J by 4 bases, with 15 bases between. From germline, CDR1 is MRHNA and CDR2 SNTAGT. For the CDR3, the DNA is TGTGCCAGCAGCTCGACGGCAGGGGCCTATGGCTACACCTTC. Translation: CASSSTAGAYGYTF.

There are many counts of this clonotype. The chain combines TRBV10-2 with TRBJ2-7, with D perhaps matching TRBD2 (5 bases). There are 13 residues in the CDR3. Germline V CDR1 and CDR2: WSHSY, SAAADI. The V end was cut by 4 bases, the J end by 2 bases, with 9 bases between. The CDR3 bases are TGCGCCAGCAGTGTTGGGAGCACCTACGAGCAGTACGTC. This sequence encodes CASSVGSTYEQYV.

The chain has TRBV6-5 and TRBJ2-1; D gene unclear. Germline V gives CDR1 MNHEY, CDR2 SVGAGI. This CDR3 spans 14 amino acids. Deletions cut 0 bases from V and 3 bases from J, with 6 bases between. DNA of the CDR3: TGTGCCAGCAGTTACTCTGAAAACTACAATGAGCAGTTCTTC. This sequence encodes CASSYSENYNEQFF.

This clonotype was counted between two and nine times. The CDR3 coding sequence is TGTGCCAGCAGCTTACGCGAAGGGACAGGGAATGAAAAACTGTTTTTT. This sequence encodes CASSLREGTGNEKLFF. J is TRBJ1-4 and V is TRBV7-9; 9 nucleotides line up with TRBD1. This CDR3 region has 16 residues. J lost 5 bases, V lost 2 bases, and 6 bases had no gene match. Germline values: CDR1 SEHNR, CDR2 FQNEAQ (reference sequence).

Only a few counts were recorded for this clonotype. The chain combines TRBV12-3 or TRBV12-4 with TRBJ2-1; 12 bases are shared with TRBD2. This CDR3 has 16 residues. V dropped 3 bases and J dropped 7; count of bases not matched to a gene: 7. The chain's CDR3 is CASSLRLAGGQNEQFF. The CDR3 nucleotides read TGTGCCAGCAGTTTGAGGCTAGCGGGAGGGCAAAATGAGCAGTTCTTC.

This clonotype was observed a few times. The chain has TRBV6-5 and TRBJ2-3; the D is unclear. This CDR3 has 13 residues. V shed 6 bases and J shed 2 bases, with 9 bases lying between them. Looked up from germline, CDR1 is MNHEY and CDR2 is SVGAGI. CDR3 coding DNA: TGTGCCAGCAGAAGCCTTTTCACAGATACGCAGTATTTT. This codes for CASRSLFTDTQYF.

This clonotype was seen repeatedly, ten times or more. This chain links TRBV6-4 with TRBJ2-3; weak D call: TRBD2 (5 bases). This CDR3 comprises 14 residues. V dropped 2 bases and J dropped 1 base, with 7 bases sitting between them. Germline CDR1 MRHNA, CDR2 SNTAGT. This chain's CDR3 is CASSDIGGTDTQYF. For the CDR3, the DNA is TGTGCCAGCAGTGACATCGGGGGCACAGATACGCAGTATTTT.

A few counts support this clonotype. The chain is built from TRBV11-1 and TRBJ2-1, with D maybe TRBD2 (5 bases). Germline V gene sequence: CDR1 SGHAT, CDR2 FQDESV (reference sequence). V lost 1 base to trimming and J lost 0 bases, with 13 bases between them. This CDR3 has 17 amino acids. The DNA of the CDR3 is TGTGCCAGCAGCTTAGACTGGTTAACTAGCTCCTACAATGAGCAGTTCTTC. This sequence encodes CASSLDWLTSSYNEQFF.